This TCR beta chain was sequenced for a study of cytomegalovirus exposure and HLA in healthy donors. The study, taken as a whole, reports: There was a cluster of highly shared sequence variants that was likely a sequencing artifact.

PCR used 60 Vbeta primers and 13 Jbeta primers. Only in-frame clones appear in the TCRdb table, and some are missing; sequencing was by immunoSEQ multiplex PCR. The repertoire includes around 99,000 clones, about 60% of them detected once, and around 6.3% sits in the top ten. A note on this clone: Its target is not known.

CDR3 length: 14 amino acids. V was shortened by 4 bases and J by 0 bases, with 13 bases between the two germline ends. Per germline, CDR1 SQVTM and CDR2 ANQGSEA. This receptor was identified in a woman aged 25 to 39 in good health and CMV-seronegative. Sequencing was performed on PBMCs. The gene calls are TRBV29-1 and TRBJ2-7; no clear D gene. CDR3 protein: CSVGTRLSSYEQYF. The CDR3 region has the DNA TGCAGCGTTGGAACGCGGCTTAGCTCCTACGAGCAGTACTTC.